This T cell receptor (beta chain) comes out of a study of breast tumors, draining lymph nodes, adjacent tissues. This clonotype was picked up a small number of times. As yet, its antigen is unknown. The CDR3 is made up of 17 amino acids. In germline, CDR1 is GTSNPN, CDR2 SVGIG (reference sequence). After removal of 2 bases from V and 2 bases from J, the junction contained 4 bases not matched to a gene. MiXCR, applied by TCRdb to the multiplex PCR reads, yields one record per CDR3 protein. The table has nearly 200,000 distinct CDR3 sequences, 31% seen once; the top ten hold 4% to 5.5%. Axillary draining lymph nodes of breast cancer patients supplied the node samples. Notes on the study in general: Tumor repertoires ranked between lymph nodes and nontumor tissue in diversity, with V and J gene preferences.

The TCR sequence derives from a female donor with breast cancer. Some clones in this sample may be carry-over from other donors' samples. The chain recombines TRBV30 with TRBJ2-1; 15 bases fit TRBD2. Material for sequencing was axillary lymph node tissue. In DNA form, the CDR3 reads TGTGCCTGGAGTCGCGGACTAGCGGGGGGGACCTACAATGAGCAGTTCTTC. Translation: CAWSRGLAGGTYNEQFF. The full variable domain, its missing parts supplied by reference TRBV30 and TRBJ2-1, is SQTIHQWPATLVQPVGSPLSLECTVEGTSNPNLYWYRQAAGRGLQLLFYSVGIGQISSEVPQNLSASRPQDRQFILSSKKLLLSDSGFYLCAWSRGLAGGTYNEQFFGPGTRLTVL.